Following are 18 T cell receptor beta chains from one sample sequenced in a study of T cells in Graves' hyperthyroidism and ophthalmopathy. Amplified TCR beta CDR3 regions came from RNA transcripts. The HTBI primer set served for first-round RT-PCR of the TCR CDR3. Each CDR3 protein is one row after TCRdb ran MiXCR on the multiplex PCR reads. The sample shows about 610,000 distinct CDR3 sequences, 14% to 15% of them seen only once. Input material: blood. The receptors derive from a woman aged 40-49 years with Graves' ophthalmopathy.

This clonotype has a count of ten or more. The chain couples TRBV24-1 to TRBJ1-2, with 7 nucleotides matching TRBD1. Per the germline V gene, CDR1 is KGHDR and CDR2 is SFDVKD. The length of the CDR3 is 16 residues. Trimming removed 3 bases from V and 4 bases from J; junction bases left unmatched: 10. The CDR3: CATSDPLETGAYGYTF. In DNA, the CDR3 is TGTGCCACCAGTGATCCCTTAGAAACAGGGGCCTATGGCTACACCTTC.

This clonotype has ten or more counts. V and J are TRBV28 and TRBJ1-1; D remains unclear. From germline, CDR1 is MDHEN and CDR2 SYDVKM. The CDR3 is 12 residues long. Trimming took off 7 bases at V and 5 bases at J, with 11 bases between the two ends. CDR3 residues: CASTPGRTEAFF. CDR3 DNA: TGTGCCAGCACCCCCGGACGGACTGAAGCTTTCTTT.

V and J are TRBV6-1 and TRBJ2-5; D not resolved. The CDR3 is made up of 13 amino acids. From germline, CDR1 is MNHNS and CDR2 SASEGT. Deletions cut 7 bases from V and 1 base from J, with 10 bases between. CDR3 in amino acids: CASMRGSQETQYF. DNA for the CDR3: TGTGCCAGCATGAGAGGCAGCCAAGAGACCCAGTACTTC.

V is TRBV6-2 or TRBV6-3 and J is TRBJ2-2; 9 bases align to TRBD1. The CDR3 is 19 residues long. The ends lost 2 bases at V and 0 bases at J; junction bases unmatched: 10. Germline CDR1 and CDR2: MNHEY and SVGEGT. The CDR3 DNA follows: TGTGCCAGCAGTTACCTATCCCCAGGGACAGGGACGAACACCGGGGAGCTGTTTTTT. It codes for CASSYLSPGTGTNTGELFF.

This clonotype was seen repeatedly, ten times or more. In nucleotides, the CDR3 is TGTGCCAGCTCACCGGTACAGGGAAGGTCTTATGGCTACACCTTC. It specifies CASSPVQGRSYGYTF. This chain joins TRBV18 and TRBJ1-2, with D perhaps TRBD1 (6 bases). Germline CDR1 is KGHSH and CDR2 is LQKENI. Deletions cut 3 bases from V and 5 bases from J, with 16 bases between. There are 15 residues in the CDR3.

In this sample, this clonotype turned up many times. This chain connects TRBV27 to TRBJ2-7; 9 bases are shared with TRBD2. V trimming: 4 bases; J trimming: 4 bases; junction bases outside the gene matches: 8. Germline-derived CDR1 and CDR2 are MNHEY and SMNVEV (reference sequence). The CDR3 contains 15 residues. CDR3 DNA: TGTGCCAGCAGTTCGGAACTAGCGGGCGTTTACGAGCAGTACTTC. Translation: CASSSELAGVYEQYF.

V and J are TRBV19 and TRBJ2-2, with 7 positions matching TRBD1. Germline trimming cut 6 bases from V and 7 bases from J; bases unmatched to any gene: 14. Germline lookup yields CDR1 LNHDA and CDR2 SQIVND (reference sequence). CDR3 size: 16 residues. CDR3 loop: CASSPVTQGQIGELFF. In nucleotides, the CDR3 is TGTGCCAGTAGCCCCGTGACACAGGGACAGATCGGGGAGCTGTTTTTT.

This clonotype occurred many times. The chain employs TRBV3-1 and TRBJ1-1, with TRBD1 as a possible D gene (6 bases). In germline, CDR1 is LGHDT, CDR2 YNNKEL (reference sequence). Trimming shortened V by 2 bases and J by 5 bases, and 9 bases separated the two germline ends. The length of the CDR3 is 13 residues. The CDR3 DNA follows: TGTGCCAGCAGCCAAATCACAGGGACTGAAGCTTTCTTT. Translation: CASSQITGTEAFF.

This chain joins TRBV19 and TRBJ2-4, with 8 positions matching TRBD2. The CDR3 is made up of 13 amino acids. From germline, CDR1 is LNHDA and CDR2 SQIVND (reference sequence). After removal of 3 bases from V and 9 bases from J, the junction contained 4 bases not matched to a gene. This CDR3 is CASSISSGGIQYF. CDR3 bases: TGTGCCAGTAGTATCTCCAGCGGGGGCATTCAGTACTTC. Looking up the rest from reference TRBV19 and TRBJ2-4 gives the full variable domain: DGGITQSPKYLFRKEGQNVTLSCEQNLNHDAMYWYRQDPGQGLRLIYYSQIVNDFQKGDIAEGYSVSREKKESFPLTVTSAQKNPTAFYLCASSISSGGIQYFGAGTRLSVL.

This clonotype was recorded at least ten times. The chain is built from TRBV30 and TRBJ1-1; tentative D call: TRBD1 (6 bases). From germline, CDR1 is GTSNPN and CDR2 SVGIG (reference sequence). The germline V and J ends were trimmed by 2 bases and 0 bases, with 13 bases remaining between them. The CDR3 has 15 residues. The CDR3 loop is CAWSRGGTVNTEAFF. The DNA of the CDR3 is TGTGCCTGGAGTCGAGGGGGGACGGTGAACACTGAAGCTTTCTTT.

This clonotype was detected many times. The J gene is TRBJ1-6, the V gene TRBV30; 8 bases fit TRBD1. The CDR3 is 13 residues long. The junction had 9 bases not matched to a gene; V was cut back by 3 bases and J by 14 bases. The germline CDR1 and CDR2 sequences are GTSNPN and SVGIG (reference sequence). The CDR3 is CAWSRTGNEALHF. The CDR3 coding sequence is TGTGCCTGGAGCCGGACAGGGAATGAGGCCCTCCACTTT.

This clonotype appeared many times. The CDR3 DNA follows: TGTGCCAGCAGCCAAGTGAGAGCAGCATCGGCTTTCTTT. This sequence encodes CASSQVRAASAFF. V and J are TRBV14 and TRBJ1-1; D is undetermined. The CDR3 is 13 amino acids. In germline, CDR1 is SGHDN, CDR2 FVKESK. V was shortened by 1 base and J by 11 bases, with 14 bases between the two germline ends.

This clonotype was observed a few times. The V call is TRBV6-5, the J call TRBJ2-7; 7 bases line up with TRBD1. Germline-derived CDR1 and CDR2 are MNHEY and SVGAGI. V trimming: 2 bases; J trimming: 2 bases; junction bases outside the gene matches: 6. The CDR3 totals 15 residues. The CDR3 loop is CASSYDGTAAYEQYF. The CDR3 DNA follows: TGTGCCAGCAGTTACGACGGGACAGCAGCCTACGAGCAGTACTTC.

There are many counts of this clonotype. This chain links TRBV11-3 with TRBJ2-7; TRBD2 agrees at 11 bases. The CDR3 contains 15 residues. CDR1 and CDR2 (germline): SGHNT, YENEEA. J was trimmed by 6 bases and V by 1 base; bases with no gene match: 5. In DNA, the CDR3 is TGTGCCAGCAGCTTAGCCCCACTAGCGGGAGTCGAGCAGTACTTC. It codes for CASSLAPLAGVEQYF.

This clonotype was counted a few times. The chain couples TRBV4-2 to TRBJ1-6; D perhaps matches TRBD1 (5 bases). V shed 4 bases and J shed 14 bases, with 12 bases lying between them. This CDR3 is built from 12 residues. CDR1 is LGHNA, CDR2 YNFKEQ, per germline. In DNA, the CDR3 is TGTGCCAGCAGCCCTGGGGGAGGATCCCTCCACTTT. It is translated as CASSPGGGSLHF.

The rearrangement links TRBV19 to TRBJ1-2; TRBD1 might be the D (5 bases). Trimming took 1 base from V and 2 from J, leaving 8 bases between them. Germline V gene data show CDR1 as LNHDA and CDR2 as SQIVND (reference sequence). The CDR3 is made up of 14 amino acids. The CDR3 DNA reads as TGTGCCAGTAGTATAGCAGGGCGAAACTATGGCTACACCTTC. This encodes CASSIAGRNYGYTF.

This chain links TRBV7-3 with TRBJ2-2; 7 positions match TRBD2. This CDR3 contains 14 residues. The V gene's germline CDR1 is SGHTA and CDR2 FQGTGA. J was trimmed by 4 bases and V by 6 bases; bases with no gene match: 5. CDR3 nucleotides: TGTGCCAGCAGAAAGACTAGCAGCACCGGGGAGCTGTTTTTT. This gives the protein CASRKTSSTGELFF.

This clonotype showed up many times. The chain is built from TRBV6-1 and TRBJ1-1, with TRBD1 matching 8 bases. J lost 4 bases, V lost 5 bases, and 3 bases had no gene match. This CDR3 is built from 13 residues. Germline lookup yields CDR1 MNHNS and CDR2 SASEGT. In nucleotides, the CDR3 is TGTGCCAGCAGTCATACAGGGGGCACTGAAGCTTTCTTT. It specifies CASSHTGGTEAFF.